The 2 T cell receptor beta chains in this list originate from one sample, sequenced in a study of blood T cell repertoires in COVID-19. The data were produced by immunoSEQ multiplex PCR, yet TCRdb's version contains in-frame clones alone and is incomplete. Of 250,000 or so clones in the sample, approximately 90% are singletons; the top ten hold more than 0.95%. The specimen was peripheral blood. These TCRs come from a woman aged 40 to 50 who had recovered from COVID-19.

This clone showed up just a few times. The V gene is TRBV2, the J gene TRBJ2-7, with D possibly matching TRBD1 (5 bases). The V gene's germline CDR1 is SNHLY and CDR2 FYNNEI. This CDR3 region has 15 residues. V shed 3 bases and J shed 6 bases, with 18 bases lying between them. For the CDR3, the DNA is TGTGCCAGCAGTGAGATTACAGGACCTTTCGCCGAGCAGTACTTC. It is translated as CASSEITGPFAEQYF. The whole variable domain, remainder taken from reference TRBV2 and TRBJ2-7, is EPEVTQTPSHQVTQMGQEVILRCVPISNHLYFYWYRQILGQKVEFLVSFYNNEISEKSEIFDDQFSVERPDGSNFTLKIRSTKLEDSAMYFCASSEITGPFAEQYFGPGTRLTVT.

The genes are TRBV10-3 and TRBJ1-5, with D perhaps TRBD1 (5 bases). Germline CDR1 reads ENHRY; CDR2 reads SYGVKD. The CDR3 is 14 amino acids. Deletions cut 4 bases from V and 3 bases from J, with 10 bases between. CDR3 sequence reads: CAISAGQDNQPQHF. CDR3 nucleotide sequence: TGTGCCATCAGTGCAGGGCAGGACAATCAGCCCCAGCATTTT.